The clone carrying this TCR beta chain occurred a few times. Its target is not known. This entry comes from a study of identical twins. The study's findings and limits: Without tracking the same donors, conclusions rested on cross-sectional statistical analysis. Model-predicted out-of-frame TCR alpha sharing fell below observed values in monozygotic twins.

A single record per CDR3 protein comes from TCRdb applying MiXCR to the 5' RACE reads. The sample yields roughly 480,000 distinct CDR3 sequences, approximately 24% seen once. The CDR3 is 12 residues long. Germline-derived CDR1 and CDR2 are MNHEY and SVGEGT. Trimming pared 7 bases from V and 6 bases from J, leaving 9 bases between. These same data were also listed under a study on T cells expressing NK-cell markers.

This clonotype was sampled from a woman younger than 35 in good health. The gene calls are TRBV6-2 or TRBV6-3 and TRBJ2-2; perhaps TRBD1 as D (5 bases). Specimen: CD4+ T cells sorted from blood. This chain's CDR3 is CASKRGSGELFF. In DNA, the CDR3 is TGTGCCAGCAAAAGGGGATCCGGGGAGCTGTTTTTT.